This entry is about one TCR beta chain. The data were obtained in a study of Ad26.COV2.S vaccination and SARS-CoV-2 variants. Sequencing was performed with immunoSEQ multiplex PCR; in TCRdb, only in-frame clones are kept and a portion is missing. The repertoire holds 400,000 to 450,000 clones, with 75% to 95% as singletons. CDR3 size: 12 residues. The germline V and J ends were trimmed by 2 bases and 10 bases, with 9 bases remaining between them. CDR1 and CDR2 (germline): MGHDK, SYGVNS. Documented treatment: 19 received Ad26.COV2.S at low or high dose, single or two shots; several received placebo; per-sample allocation not given. Sampling happened 63 days after the first vaccine or placebo injection. This vaccine is an Ad26 vector that expresses the Wuhan-strain SARS-CoV-2 spike.

This chain joins TRBV25-1 and TRBJ2-1; no clear D. The clonotype was recovered from a person aged 18-60 years who received the Ad26.COV2.S COVID-19 vaccine or a placebo. The input for sequencing was peripheral blood, taken in a trial of Ad26.COV2.S vaccine versus placebo. The CDR3 DNA reads as TGTGCCAGCAGTGAAAATAGTCGCGAGCAGTTCTTC. Amino acids: CASSENSREQFF.